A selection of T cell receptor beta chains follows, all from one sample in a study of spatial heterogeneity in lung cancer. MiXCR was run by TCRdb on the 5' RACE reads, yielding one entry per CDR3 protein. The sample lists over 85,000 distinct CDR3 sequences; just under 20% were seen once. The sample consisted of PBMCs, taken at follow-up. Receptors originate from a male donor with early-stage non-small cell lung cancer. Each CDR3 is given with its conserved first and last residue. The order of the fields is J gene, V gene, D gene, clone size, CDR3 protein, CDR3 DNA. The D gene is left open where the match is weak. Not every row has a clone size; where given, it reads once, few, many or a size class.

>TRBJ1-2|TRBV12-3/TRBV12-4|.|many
CASSLRGAEGYTF
TGTGCCAGCAGCCTGAGAGGGGCGGAGGGCTACACCTTC
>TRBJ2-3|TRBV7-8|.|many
CASSLRGPIRDTQYF
TGTGCCAGCAGCTTACGAGGACCCATAAGGGATACGCAGTATTTT
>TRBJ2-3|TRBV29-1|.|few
CSVDTPGTDTQYF
TGCAGCGTTGATACCCCGGGTACCGATACGCAGTATTTT
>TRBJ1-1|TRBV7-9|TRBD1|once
CANNRDRGIGSTEAFF
TGTGCCAACAACAGGGACAGGGGAATCGGAAGCACTGAAGCTTTCTTT
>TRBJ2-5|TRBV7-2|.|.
CTSSLGRETQYF
TGTACCAGCAGCTTAGGACGGGAGACCCAGTACTTC
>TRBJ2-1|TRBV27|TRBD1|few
CASYFGQGFNNEQFF
TGTGCCAGCTACTTCGGACAGGGGTTTAACAATGAGCAGTTCTTC
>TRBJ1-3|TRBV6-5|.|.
CASSPDNRNTIYF
TGTGCCAGCAGTCCGGACAATAGGAACACCATATATTTT
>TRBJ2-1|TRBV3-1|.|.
CASSQGLPHEQFF
TGTGCCAGCAGCCAAGGCCTACCTCATGAGCAGTTCTTC
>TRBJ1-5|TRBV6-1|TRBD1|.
CASSGHRGQPQHF
TGTGCCAGCAGTGGGCACAGGGGGCAGCCCCAGCATTTT
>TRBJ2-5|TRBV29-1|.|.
CSVVGTETQYF
TGCAGCGTTGTTGGGACGGAGACCCAGTACTTC
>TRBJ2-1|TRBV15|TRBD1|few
CATRYPSTGDNEQFF
TGTGCCACCAGGTATCCGAGTACAGGGGACAATGAGCAGTTCTTC
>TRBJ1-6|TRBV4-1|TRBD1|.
CASSQRGQGDSPLHF
TGCGCCAGCAGCCAAAGAGGACAGGGGGATTCACCCCTCCACTTT
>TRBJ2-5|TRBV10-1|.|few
CASSDQQGFQTQYF
TGCGCCAGCAGTGACCAACAGGGCTTCCAGACCCAGTACTTC
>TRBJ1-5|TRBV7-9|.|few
CASSLAGGADGNQPQHF
TGTGCCAGCAGCTTAGCAGGGGGAGCGGATGGCAATCAGCCCCAGCATTTT
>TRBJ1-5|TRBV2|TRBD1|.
CASSGQGWQPQHF
TGTGCCAGCAGTGGACAGGGTTGGCAGCCCCAGCATTTT
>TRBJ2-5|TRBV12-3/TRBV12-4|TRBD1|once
CVSTKQGASGETQYF
TGTGTCAGCACCAAACAGGGGGCATCCGGCGAGACCCAGTACTTC
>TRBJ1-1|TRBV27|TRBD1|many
CASSLAGGIGTEAFF
TGTGCCAGCAGTTTGGCAGGGGGAATTGGCACTGAAGCTTTCTTT
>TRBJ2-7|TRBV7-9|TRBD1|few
CASRRQGESYEQYF
TGTGCCAGCAGGCGACAGGGGGAATCCTACGAGCAGTACTTC
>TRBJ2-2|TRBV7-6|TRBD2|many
CASSAGTSGVYTGELFF
TGTGCCAGCAGCGCGGGGACTAGCGGGGTCTACACCGGGGAGCTGTTTTTT
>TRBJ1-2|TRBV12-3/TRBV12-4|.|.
CASSPGASYGYTF
TGTGCCAGCAGTCCCGGGGCGTCGTATGGCTACACCTTC
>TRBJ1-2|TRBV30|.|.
CAWSVTYGYTF
TGTGCCTGGAGTGTCACGTATGGCTACACCTTC
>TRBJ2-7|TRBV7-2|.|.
CASSVPSIYEQYF
TGTGCCAGCAGCGTCCCGAGTATCTACGAGCAGTACTTC
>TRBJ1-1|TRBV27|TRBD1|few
CASSLLTGRHTEAFF
TGTGCCAGCAGTTTACTGACAGGGCGTCACACTGAAGCTTTCTTT
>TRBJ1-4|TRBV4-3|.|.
CASSPGVSVTNEKLFF
TGCGCCAGCAGCCCCGGGGTATCGGTAACTAATGAAAAACTGTTTTTT
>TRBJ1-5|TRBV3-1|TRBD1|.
CASSRGTGGDQPQHF
TGTGCCAGCAGCCGAGGGACAGGGGGCGATCAGCCCCAGCATTTT
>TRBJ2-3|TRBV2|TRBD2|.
CANHLAGVTDTQYF
TGTGCCAACCACCTAGCGGGAGTGACAGATACGCAGTATTTT